This TCR beta chain originates from a study of control samples from healthy donors and cancer patients. The junction had 11 bases not matched to a gene; V was cut back by 9 bases and J by 4 bases. The CDR3 has 15 residues. Germline V gene sequence: CDR1 LNHDA, CDR2 SQIVND (reference sequence). TCRdb's copy holds only in-frame clones and misses some; the assay was immunoSEQ multiplex PCR. The sample yields 98,000 or so clones, just under 85% seen once. The V and J genes are TRBV19 and TRBJ2-2; 7 nucleotides match TRBD1. The sequence came from a man in his late teens or twenties in good health. Sequencing was carried out using blood. The CDR3 reads CASTQGQRSTGELFF. The CDR3 region has the DNA TGTGCCAGCACTCAGGGACAGCGAAGCACCGGGGAGCTGTTTTTT.